The source of this T cell receptor (beta chain) is a study of shared clonotypes between healthy human individuals. General study points: Sequencing depth was predicted to influence how clonotypes are shared among donors.

Data came from immunoSEQ multiplex PCR; TCRdb stores just in-frame clones and leaves some out. Altogether 1.5 million to 2.5 million clones are present, less than 95% being singletons, with the ten largest covering under 1.5%. The CDR3 contains 16 residues. V trimming: 1 base; J trimming: 5 bases; junction bases outside the gene matches: 11. Germline loops: CDR1 SGHDT, CDR2 YYEEEE. As regards this clone: Its target is unknown.

The naive CD8 subset, CD45RO-negative cells positively selected for CCR7, excluded terminally differentiated effector memory CD45RA+ cells. The study drew its donors from healthy HIV-negative adults without recent acute infections or vaccinations. Sequenced: naive CD8+ T cells sorted from blood. This rearrangement joins TRBV5-6 to TRBJ2-5; TRBD1 aligns across 7 bases. This TCR was sampled from a man aged 18 to 29 in good health. As DNA, the CDR3 is TGTGCCAGCAGCTTGTTTTCAACAGGGGATTGGGAGACCCAGTACTTC. Translating gives CASSLFSTGDWETQYF.